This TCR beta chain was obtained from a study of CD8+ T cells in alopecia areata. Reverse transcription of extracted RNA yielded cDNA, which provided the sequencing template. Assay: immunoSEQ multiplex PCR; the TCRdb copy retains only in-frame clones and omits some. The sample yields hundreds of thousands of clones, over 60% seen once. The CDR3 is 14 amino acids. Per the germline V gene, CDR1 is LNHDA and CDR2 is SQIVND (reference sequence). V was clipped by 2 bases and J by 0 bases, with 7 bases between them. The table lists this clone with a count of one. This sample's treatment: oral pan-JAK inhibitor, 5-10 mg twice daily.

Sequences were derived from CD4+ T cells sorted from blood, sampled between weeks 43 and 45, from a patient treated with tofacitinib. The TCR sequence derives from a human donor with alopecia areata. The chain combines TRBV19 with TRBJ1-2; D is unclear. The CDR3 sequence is CASSIMGTNYGYTF. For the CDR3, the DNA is TGTGCCAGTAGTATAATGGGGACTAACTATGGCTACACCTTC.